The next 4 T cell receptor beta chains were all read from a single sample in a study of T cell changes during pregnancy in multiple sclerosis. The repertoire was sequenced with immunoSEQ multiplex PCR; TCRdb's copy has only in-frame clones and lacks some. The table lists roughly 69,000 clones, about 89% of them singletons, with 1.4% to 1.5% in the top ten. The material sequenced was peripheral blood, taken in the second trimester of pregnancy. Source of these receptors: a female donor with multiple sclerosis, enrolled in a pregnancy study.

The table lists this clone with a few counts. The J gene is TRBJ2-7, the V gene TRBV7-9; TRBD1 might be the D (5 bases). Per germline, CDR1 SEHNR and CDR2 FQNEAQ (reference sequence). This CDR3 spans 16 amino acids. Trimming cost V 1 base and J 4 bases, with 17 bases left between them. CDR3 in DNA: TGTGCCAGCAGCTTAGAATGGGGTCAGGGATCGTACGAGCAGTACTTC. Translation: CASSLEWGQGSYEQYF. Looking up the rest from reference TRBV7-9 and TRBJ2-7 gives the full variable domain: DTGVSQNPRHKITKRGQNVTFRCDPISEHNRLYWYRQTLGQGPEFLTYFQNEAQLEKSRLLSDRFSAERPKGSFSTLEIQRTEQGDSAMYLCASSLEWGQGSYEQYFGPGTRLTVT.

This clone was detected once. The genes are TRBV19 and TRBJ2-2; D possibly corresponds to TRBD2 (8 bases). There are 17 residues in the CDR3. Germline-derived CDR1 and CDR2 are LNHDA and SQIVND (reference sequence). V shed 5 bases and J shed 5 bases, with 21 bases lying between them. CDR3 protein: CASSPPREGAATGELFF. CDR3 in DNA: TGTGCCAGTAGTCCCCCTCGGGAGGGGGCCGCAACCGGGGAGCTGTTTTTT.

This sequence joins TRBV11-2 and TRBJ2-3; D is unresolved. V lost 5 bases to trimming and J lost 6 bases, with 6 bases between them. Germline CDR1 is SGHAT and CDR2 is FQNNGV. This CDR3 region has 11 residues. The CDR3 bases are TGTGCCAGCAGCCCCCTGGATACGCAGTATTTT. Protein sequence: CASSPLDTQYF.

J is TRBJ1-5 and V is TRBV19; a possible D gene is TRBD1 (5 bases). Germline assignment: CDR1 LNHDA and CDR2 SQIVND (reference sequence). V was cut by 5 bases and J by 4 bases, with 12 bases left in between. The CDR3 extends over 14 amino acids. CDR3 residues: CASSAQGLNQPQHF. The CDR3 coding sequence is TGTGCCAGTAGTGCCCAGGGACTAAATCAGCCCCAGCATTTT.